The next 27 T cell receptor beta chains were all read from a single sample in a study of shared clonotypes between healthy human individuals. This table comes from immunoSEQ multiplex PCR, and its TCRdb copy is limited to in-frame clones, with some not included. The sample carries around 330,000 clones, around two thirds recorded once. The sequencing input was memory CD4+ T cells sorted from blood. The subset is: CD45RA-negative fraction. These receptors originate from a man between 25 and 39 years old in good health.

This clone was detected a few times. The chain is built from TRBV7-2 and TRBJ2-1, with 8 bases identical to TRBD2. CDR1 and CDR2 (germline): SGHTA, FQGNSA. The CDR3 is made up of 18 amino acids. V dropped 2 bases and J dropped 0; count of bases not matched to a gene: 9. The CDR3 spells CASSLPRRGGSSYNEQFF. For the CDR3, the DNA is TGTGCCAGCAGCTTACCCCGGCGCGGGGGGAGCTCCTACAATGAGCAGTTCTTC.

The chain recombines TRBV6-5 with TRBJ2-1; D may be TRBD2 (5 bases). Germline values: CDR1 MNHEY, CDR2 SVGAGI. CDR3 length equals 15 residues. V lost 6 bases and J lost 1, with 13 bases in between. The CDR3 protein is CASRRDYLSYNEQFF. CDR3 in DNA: TGTGCCAGCAGACGAGACTACCTTTCCTACAATGAGCAGTTCTTC.

A single count supports this clone. This CDR3 is also generated by other DNA sequences in the sample. The chain couples TRBV7-3 to TRBJ2-3; possibly TRBD2 for D (6 bases). This CDR3 has 14 amino acids. CDR1 and CDR2 from the germline V gene are SGHTA and FQGTGA. Trimming shortened V by 5 bases and J by 3 bases, and 12 bases separated the two germline ends. This CDR3 is CASSLGTPTDTQYF. The DNA of the CDR3 is TGTGCCAGCAGCCTAGGGACTCCAACAGATACGCAGTATTTT. The full variable domain, completed using reference TRBV7-3 and TRBJ2-3, is GAGVSQTPSNKVTEKGKYVELRCDPISGHTALYWYRQSLGQGPEFLIYFQGTGAADDSGLPNDRFFAVRPEGSVSTLKIQRTERGDSAVYLCASSLGTPTDTQYFGPGTRLTVL.

The rearrangement links TRBV7-9 to TRBJ2-7; 10 positions agree with TRBD2. V lost 1 base and J lost 5; bases outside the gene matches: 5. The length of the CDR3 is 15 residues. CDR1 and CDR2 from the germline V gene are SEHNR and FQNEAQ (reference sequence). In nucleotides, the CDR3 is TGTGCCAGCAGCTTAGGGCTAGCGGGAGAACACGAGCAGTACTTC. This codes for CASSLGLAGEHEQYF.

This rearrangement joins TRBV11-2 to TRBJ2-3; D could derive from TRBD1 or TRBD2 (6 bases each). Trimming took 3 bases from V and 4 from J, leaving 23 bases between them. This CDR3 has 18 amino acids. CDR1 and CDR2 (germline): SGHAT, FQNNGV. CDR3 in DNA: TGTGCCAGCAGCTTTGAGATCTCGCACAGGGAGGTGTCAGATACGCAGTATTTT. Translating gives CASSFEISHREVSDTQYF.

This clone has a single count. The chain joins TRBV19 to TRBJ1-1; TRBD1 aligns across 8 bases. Per the germline V gene, CDR1 is LNHDA and CDR2 is SQIVND (reference sequence). CDR3 size: 14 residues. The V gene end was trimmed by 7 bases and the J gene end by 0 bases; junction bases not matched to a gene: 4. CDR3 region: CASTQQGVNTEAFF. The DNA of the CDR3 is TGTGCCAGTACCCAACAGGGGGTGAACACTGAAGCTTTCTTT.

The rearrangement uses TRBV5-1 and TRBJ2-1; 8 nucleotides line up with TRBD1. The V gene's germline CDR1 is SGHRS and CDR2 YFSETQ. The J segment lost 6 bases and the V segment lost 3 bases, leaving 5 bases of the junction unmatched. This CDR3 is 14 amino acids long. The CDR3, as DNA: TGCGCCAGCAGCTCAGGACAGGGCCGCAATGAGCAGTTCTTC. Encoded protein: CASSSGQGRNEQFF.

The V gene is TRBV28, the J gene TRBJ2-1, with a tentative D call TRBD2 (5 bases). V was trimmed by 4 bases and J by 9 bases, leaving 10 bases between them. The germline CDR1 and CDR2 sequences are MDHEN and SYDVKM. The CDR3 totals 12 residues. The CDR3 DNA reads as TGTGCCAGCAGTTCGCTTGGGAGTGAGCAGTTCTTC. This gives the protein CASSSLGSEQFF.

With respect to this clone: Different DNA sequences within this sample yield the same CDR3. This chain uses TRBV28 with TRBJ2-5; no definite D call. Trimming took 8 bases from V and 5 from J, leaving 9 bases between them. The CDR3 totals 11 residues. The germline CDR1 and CDR2 sequences are MDHEN and SYDVKM. Here the CDR3 reads CASGVRETQYF. CDR3 DNA: TGTGCCAGCGGAGTGCGGGAGACCCAGTACTTC.

The V gene is TRBV7-3, the J gene TRBJ2-5; no clear D. The CDR3 covers 13 residues. The V end lost 2 bases, the J end lost 5 bases, and 9 bases lay between the germline ends. Germline CDR1 is SGHTA and CDR2 is FQGTGA. In nucleotides, the CDR3 is TGTGCCAGCAGCTTATCTAACCGGGAGACCCAGTACTTC. This sequence encodes CASSLSNRETQYF.

This clone was counted only a few times. This chain uses TRBV10-3 with TRBJ2-1, with a possible D match to TRBD2 (5 bases). Looked up from germline, CDR1 is ENHRY and CDR2 is SYGVKD. V was cut by 6 bases and J by 7 bases, with 19 bases left in between. The CDR3 length is 15 residues. CDR3: CAIRDPREGANEQFF. CDR3 DNA sequence: TGTGCCATCAGGGACCCCCGCGAGGGCGCGAATGAGCAGTTCTTC.

J is TRBJ2-7 and V is TRBV11-3; D uncertain. In germline, CDR1 is SGHNT, CDR2 YENEEA. V lost 1 base, J lost 4 bases, and 14 bases lay in between. The CDR3 has 15 amino acids. CDR3 protein: CASSLGRGLGYEQYF. Here the CDR3 DNA reads TGTGCCAGCAGCTTAGGTCGTGGGCTGGGTTACGAGCAGTACTTC.

This rearrangement joins TRBV5-6 to TRBJ2-7; 9 positions agree with TRBD1. The V gene end was trimmed by 4 bases and the J gene end by 3 bases; junction bases not matched to a gene: 11. Germline CDR1 reads SGHDT; CDR2 reads YYEEEE. CDR3 length: 16 residues. CDR3 region: CASSPPPGQGLYEQYF. The CDR3 nucleotides are TGTGCCAGCAGCCCCCCCCCGGGACAGGGCCTCTACGAGCAGTACTTC.

The chain uses TRBV7-6 and TRBJ2-1; the D is unclear. V was clipped by 5 bases and J by 5 bases, with 10 bases between them. The CDR3 is 13 residues long. Germline V gene sequence: CDR1 SGHVS, CDR2 FNYEAQ. CDR3 sequence: CASSRTFDNEQFF. CDR3 sequence (DNA): TGTGCCAGCAGCCGAACTTTCGACAATGAGCAGTTCTTC.

J is TRBJ2-1 and V is TRBV7-8; D is perhaps TRBD1 or TRBD2 (5 bases each). The CDR3 is made up of 17 amino acids. Germline CDR1 is SGHVS and CDR2 is FQNEAQ. V dropped 2 bases and J dropped 8 bases, with 22 bases sitting between them. The CDR3 here is CASSLTRQSLRGDEQFF. As DNA, the CDR3 is TGTGCCAGCAGCTTAACCAGACAGTCCCTAAGAGGGGATGAGCAGTTCTTC.

V is TRBV5-4 and J is TRBJ2-7; 7 bases are shared with TRBD1. The CDR3 contains 15 residues. The V segment lost 4 bases and the J segment 2 bases; nucleotides outside the gene matches: 9. Germline values: CDR1 SGHNT, CDR2 YYREEE (reference sequence). CDR3 protein: CASSRETGSPYEQYF. The DNA for the CDR3 is TGTGCCAGCAGCAGGGAGACAGGGAGCCCCTACGAGCAGTACTTC.

The V gene is TRBV5-1, the J gene TRBJ2-3, with D uncertain. V lost 0 bases to trimming and J lost 1 base, with 6 bases between them. This CDR3 contains 14 residues. Germline V gene lookup returns CDR1 SGHRS and CDR2 YFSETQ. The CDR3, as DNA: TGCGCCAGCAGCTTGGAGGTGGGCACAGATACGCAGTATTTT. Protein product: CASSLEVGTDTQYF.

The chain has TRBV6-5 and TRBJ2-7; 7 bases align to TRBD1. The CDR3 length is 13 residues. The V and J ends lost 5 bases and 4 bases, in that order; junction bases with no gene match: 5. Germline V gene data show CDR1 as MNHEY and CDR2 as SVGAGI. CDR3 sequence (DNA): TGTGCCAGCAGTGAGACAGGGCTGTACGAGCAGTACTTC. This translates into CASSETGLYEQYF.

This clone has just one count. This chain links TRBV5-1 with TRBJ2-7; D gene unclear. CDR3 size: 13 residues. The germline V gene encodes CDR1 SGHRS and CDR2 YFSETQ. The V end was cut by 0 bases, the J end by 0 bases, with 4 bases between. The CDR3 loop is CASSLDYSYEQYF. The CDR3 region has the DNA TGCGCCAGCAGCTTGGACTACTCCTACGAGCAGTACTTC.

This sequence joins TRBV7-8 and TRBJ2-3; D is undetermined. Germline CDR1 and CDR2: SGHVS and FQNEAQ. Trimming stripped 5 bases from V and 0 bases from J, with 21 bases between. The CDR3 consists of 18 residues. CDR3 sequence: CASSPRSGRSLSTDTQYF. CDR3 DNA: TGTGCCAGCAGCCCACGATCGGGCAGGTCGTTAAGCACAGATACGCAGTATTTT. The entire variable domain, with the rest obtained from reference TRBV7-8 and TRBJ2-3, is as follows: GAGVSQSPRYKVAKRGQDVALRCDPISGHVSLFWYQQALGQGPEFLTYFQNEAQLDKSGLPSDRFFAERPEGSVSTLKIQRTQQEDSAVYLCASSPRSGRSLSTDTQYFGPGTRLTVL.

V gene TRBV7-6 combines with J gene TRBJ2-3; D assignment may be TRBD1 or TRBD2 (5 bases each). The V end lost 1 base, the J end lost 10 bases, and 15 bases lay between the germline ends. This CDR3 is 14 amino acids long. Germline V gene data show CDR1 as SGHVS and CDR2 as FNYEAQ. The CDR3 bases are TGTGCCAGCAGCTTAGAAGAGCGAGGGGCGGCGCAGTATTTT. It yields the protein CASSLEERGAAQYF.

This chain joins TRBV29-1 and TRBJ1-4; possible D gene TRBD1, 5 bases. The CDR3 consists of 13 residues. Looked up from germline, CDR1 is SQVTM and CDR2 is ANQGSEA. The V end lost 7 bases, the J end lost 0 bases, and 9 bases lay between the germline ends. DNA for the CDR3: TGCAGCGGGCAGGGTACAACTAATGAAAAACTGTTTTTT. This codes for CSGQGTTNEKLFF.

The chain has TRBV9 and TRBJ2-3, with D tentatively TRBD1 or TRBD2 (6 bases each). The V gene lost 6 bases and the J gene lost 4 bases, with 12 bases spanning the gap. Germline CDR1 SGDLS, CDR2 YYNGEE. The CDR3 extends over 13 amino acids. CDR3 in amino acids: CASTRGRADTQYF. CDR3 bases: TGTGCCAGCACCCGGGGGCGAGCAGATACGCAGTATTTT.

The V gene is TRBV6-1, the J gene TRBJ2-7, with a possible D match to TRBD2 (6 bases). Germline V gene sequence: CDR1 MNHNS, CDR2 SASEGT. V dropped 4 bases and J dropped 2 bases, with 18 bases sitting between them. The CDR3 has 16 residues. The CDR3 is CASSVAGTPFTYEQYF. The DNA for the CDR3 is TGTGCCAGCAGTGTGGCCGGGACTCCATTTACCTACGAGCAGTACTTC.

The rearrangement joins TRBV30 to TRBJ2-3; 8 positions match TRBD1. The germline V gene encodes CDR1 GTSNPN and CDR2 SVGIG (reference sequence). J gave up 3 bases and V 1 base, and 6 bases lay outside the gene matches. There are 15 residues in the CDR3. The CDR3 nucleotides read TGTGCCTGGAGTGCTTGGACAGGGCGGACAGATACGCAGTATTTT. It specifies CAWSAWTGRTDTQYF.

V is TRBV5-6 and J is TRBJ2-5, with 9 bases that match TRBD2. Trimming took 1 base from V and 5 from J; bases not matched to a gene: 9. CDR1 is SGHDT and CDR2 is YYEEEE in the germline V gene. The CDR3 length is 16 residues. The CDR3 loop reads CASSLSGGRGTETQYF. The CDR3 DNA reads as TGTGCCAGCAGCTTGAGCGGGGGGCGGGGAACCGAGACCCAGTACTTC.

This chain uses TRBV5-4 with TRBJ1-1, with D possibly TRBD1 on 6 matching bases. CDR3 length: 15 residues. The V end lost 2 bases, the J end lost 5 bases, and 16 bases lay between the germline ends. CDR1 is SGHNT, CDR2 YYREEE, per germline (reference sequence). CDR3 nucleotides: TGTGCCAGCAGCTTACAGGGTGTCCGAGGGACTGAAGCTTTCTTT. Its translation is CASSLQGVRGTEAFF.